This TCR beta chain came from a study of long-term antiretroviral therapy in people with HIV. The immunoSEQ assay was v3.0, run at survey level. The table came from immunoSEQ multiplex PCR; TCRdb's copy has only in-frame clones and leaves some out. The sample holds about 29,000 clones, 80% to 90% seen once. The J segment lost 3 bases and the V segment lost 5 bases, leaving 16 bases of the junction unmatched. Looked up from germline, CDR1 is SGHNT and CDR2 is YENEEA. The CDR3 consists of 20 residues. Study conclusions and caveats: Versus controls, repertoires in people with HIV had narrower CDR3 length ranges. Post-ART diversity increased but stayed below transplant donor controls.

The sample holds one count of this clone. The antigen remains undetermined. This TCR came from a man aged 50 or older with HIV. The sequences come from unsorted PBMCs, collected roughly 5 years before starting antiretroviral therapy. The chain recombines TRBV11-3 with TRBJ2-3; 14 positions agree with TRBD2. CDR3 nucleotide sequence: TGTGCCAGCAGCCCCCGGACAGAAGGACTAGCGGGAGGAGGGACAGATACGCAGTATTTT. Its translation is CASSPRTEGLAGGGTDTQYF.